The 27 T cell receptor beta chains given below trace back to one sample, sequenced in a study of T cells after yellow fever vaccination. Using its own MiXCR run on the 5' RACE reads, TCRdb lists one record per CDR3 protein. Seen here are approximately 610,000 distinct CDR3 sequences, 17% observed once, and the top ten hold approximately 15%. The sequencing used PBMCs, collected less than 6 days after the first yellow fever vaccination. The receptors were sampled from a man younger than 30 who received the YFV17D yellow fever vaccine.

This clonotype was observed a handful of times. The rearrangement links TRBV7-3 to TRBJ1-6; no clear D. Between the trimmed V and J ends, which lost 1 base and 9 bases, there was a span of 16 bases. Germline V lookup: CDR1 SGHTA, CDR2 FQGTGA. The CDR3 contains 16 residues. CDR3 sequence: CASSLKAPPDGSPLHF. CDR3 bases: TGTGCCAGCAGCTTAAAGGCACCGCCGGACGGTTCACCCCTCCACTTT. Supplemented by reference TRBV7-3 and TRBJ1-6, the full variable domain reads GAGVSQTPSNKVTEKGKYVELRCDPISGHTALYWYRQSLGQGPEFLIYFQGTGAADDSGLPNDRFFAVRPEGSVSTLKIQRTERGDSAVYLCASSLKAPPDGSPLHFGNGTRLTVT.

This clonotype was seen only a few times. The J gene is TRBJ1-4, the V gene TRBV19; tentative D call: TRBD1 (6 bases). Germline CDR1 and CDR2: LNHDA and SQIVND (reference sequence). CDR3 length: 14 amino acids. Trimming took off 3 bases at V and 7 bases at J, with 12 bases between the two ends. In DNA, the CDR3 is TGTGCCAGTAGTATCAGGGGTCTGGTTGAAAAACTGTTTTTT. Its translation: CASSIRGLVEKLFF. Looking up the rest from reference TRBV19 and TRBJ1-4 gives the full variable domain: DGGITQSPKYLFRKEGQNVTLSCEQNLNHDAMYWYRQDPGQGLRLIYYSQIVNDFQKGDIAEGYSVSREKKESFPLTVTSAQKNPTAFYLCASSIRGLVEKLFFGSGTQLSVL.

The table lists this clonotype with a few counts. The chain has TRBV5-1 and TRBJ2-2, with 9 positions matching TRBD1. The CDR3 spans 19 residues. Germline trimming cut 5 bases from V and 4 bases from J; bases unmatched to any gene: 18. From germline, CDR1 is SGHRS and CDR2 YFSETQ. The CDR3, as DNA: TGCGCCAGCAGACTGCCTCCCTACCGGGACAGGGATGGCACCGGGGAGCTGTTTTTT. Translated, it gives CASRLPPYRDRDGTGELFF.

The rearrangement joins TRBV18 to TRBJ1-1; the D gene is possibly TRBD1 (5 bases). Germline lookup yields CDR1 KGHSH and CDR2 LQKENI. This CDR3 has 17 amino acids. V lost 2 bases to trimming and J lost 4 bases, with 20 bases between them. The chain's CDR3 is CASSPNHVQGRATEAFF. In DNA, the CDR3 is TGTGCCAGCTCACCAAATCATGTCCAGGGACGGGCCACTGAAGCTTTCTTT.

The genes are TRBV5-1 and TRBJ2-2, with TRBD1 as a possible D gene (5 bases). Germline loops: CDR1 SGHRS, CDR2 YFSETQ. Trimming removed 4 bases at V and 3 bases at J, with 19 bases between. The CDR3 consists of 17 residues. The CDR3 sequence: CASSASGPSVDTGELFF. The CDR3, as DNA: TGCGCCAGCAGCGCCTCAGGGCCCTCGGTGGACACCGGGGAGCTGTTTTTT.

For this clonotype: Sequence at one end of the junction differs from germline and may be a read error. V usage is TRBV7-7 and J usage is TRBJ2-1; 11 bases agree with TRBD2. CDR1 SSHAT and CDR2 FNYEAQ come from the germline V gene (reference sequence). The CDR3 is 16 residues long. The CDR3 loop reads CASSPRLAGGVNEQFF. CDR3 sequence (DNA): TGTGCTAGCAGCCCGAGGCTAGCGGGGGGTGTCAATGAGCAGTTCTTC.

This clonotype was seen a handful of times. The gene calls are TRBV12-3 or TRBV12-4 and TRBJ1-2, with 8 positions matching TRBD1. The CDR3 runs to 15 residues. J lost 8 bases, V lost 7 bases, and 15 bases had no gene match. The CDR3 region has the DNA TGTGCCAGCAACAAACGGACAGGGCTAGTCACGGGCTACACCTTC. It yields the protein CASNKRTGLVTGYTF.

This chain joins TRBV6-2 or TRBV6-3 and TRBJ1-1, with TRBD1 identical over 7 bases. This CDR3 is 15 amino acids long. Trimming removed 1 base from V and 4 bases from J; junction bases left unmatched: 6. Germline lookup yields CDR1 MNHEY and CDR2 SVGEGT. The CDR3, as DNA: TGTGCCAGCAGTTACTACATACAGGGGAGCACTGAAGCTTTCTTT. Translated: CASSYYIQGSTEAFF.

The chain combines TRBV4-3 with TRBJ2-6, with TRBD2 as a possible D gene (6 bases). V lost 0 bases, J lost 0 bases, and 9 bases lay in between. Germline values: CDR1 LGHNA, CDR2 YSLEER. The CDR3 consists of 17 residues. The CDR3 DNA sequence: TGCGCCAGCAGCCAAGAAGTGGAGGGCTCTGGGGCCAACGTCCTGACTTTC. Translated: CASSQEVEGSGANVLTF.

This clonotype was counted between two and nine times. The chain links TRBV6-5 to TRBJ1-1; no reliable D call. V was trimmed by 9 bases and J by 0 bases, leaving 8 bases between them. The germline V gene has CDR1 MNHEY and CDR2 SVGAGI. This CDR3 contains 12 residues. In nucleotides, the CDR3 is TGTGCCAGTGCTCGGATGAACACTGAAGCTTTCTTT. This translates into CASARMNTEAFF.

This clonotype has more than one count but fewer than ten. The chain couples TRBV7-2 to TRBJ2-5; unclear D gene. Germline loops: CDR1 SGHTA, CDR2 FQGNSA. The CDR3 is made up of 15 amino acids. Trimming stripped 1 base from V and 5 bases from J, with 14 bases between. CDR3 sequence: CASSLDPNSAETQYF. The CDR3 DNA reads as TGTGCCAGCAGCTTAGATCCTAATAGTGCCGAGACCCAGTACTTC.

The chain uses TRBV7-9 and TRBJ1-5, with unresolved D. V was cut by 4 bases and J by 4 bases, with 11 bases left in between. The V gene's germline CDR1 is SEHNR and CDR2 FQNEAQ (reference sequence). This CDR3 contains 14 residues. CDR3 sequence: CASSSQTVNQPQHF. CDR3 nucleotides: TGTGCCAGCAGCTCACAGACGGTTAATCAGCCCCAGCATTTT.

Comment on this clonotype: Its ends do not fully match the called genes, so a read error is possible. The chain couples TRBV12-3 or TRBV12-4 to TRBJ2-1, with 13 bases matching TRBD2. The CDR3 has 18 residues. CDR3 region: CASSPRALGLAGSHEQFF. The CDR3 nucleotides are TGTGCGAGCAGTCCCCGGGCCCTGGGACTAGCGGGGTCCCACGAGCAGTTCTTC.

This clonotype came up many times. The genes are TRBV25-1 and TRBJ2-1; TRBD2 might be the D (6 bases). Trimming stripped 6 bases from V and 7 bases from J, with 7 bases between. The germline V gene has CDR1 MGHDK and CDR2 SYGVNS. The CDR3 extends over 11 amino acids. CDR3 region: CASSGGNEQFF. The CDR3 DNA reads TGTGCCAGCAGCGGAGGGAATGAGCAGTTCTTC.

The rearrangement uses TRBV3-1 and TRBJ2-7, with D perhaps matching TRBD1 or TRBD2 (6 bases each). The V gene's germline CDR1 is LGHDT and CDR2 YNNKEL (reference sequence). The CDR3 totals 15 residues. V lost 3 bases and J 4 bases, leaving 16 bases between the germline ends. The CDR3 DNA is TGTGCCAGCAGCCAGGGGGGCGGCGGACCTTACGAGCAGTACGTC. Its translation is CASSQGGGGPYEQYV.

The J gene is TRBJ2-7, the V gene TRBV20-1, with TRBD2 matching over 7 bases. Germline lookup yields CDR1 DFQATT and CDR2 SNEGSKA (reference sequence). The trim removed 0 bases at V and 0 bases at J, leaving 5 bases unmatched. This CDR3 is 15 amino acids long. The CDR3 sequence: CSARDGGGFSYEQYF. The CDR3 bases are TGCAGTGCTAGAGACGGCGGGGGTTTCTCCTACGAGCAGTACTTC.

This clonotype showed up just a few times. The CDR3 protein is CASSYSLTGEGEQYF. DNA for the CDR3: TGTGCCAGCAGTTACTCATTAACAGGGGAAGGCGAGCAGTACTTC. V usage is TRBV6-5 and J usage is TRBJ2-7, with 7 bases aligning to TRBD1. V lost 0 bases, J lost 6 bases, and 8 bases stayed unmatched. CDR1 and CDR2 (germline): MNHEY, SVGAGI. The CDR3 runs to 15 residues.

This clonotype appeared many times. The chain couples TRBV3-1 to TRBJ2-1, with D maybe TRBD1 (7 bases). The germline V and J ends were trimmed by 3 bases and 4 bases, with 13 bases remaining between them. Germline loops: CDR1 LGHDT, CDR2 YNNKEL (reference sequence). The CDR3 length is 15 residues. The CDR3 reads CASSQGTAGYNEQFF. The CDR3 DNA is TGTGCCAGCAGCCAGGGGACAGCGGGTTACAATGAGCAGTTCTTC.

V and J are TRBV10-3 and TRBJ1-2; TRBD1 matches at 9 bases. CDR3 size: 18 residues. V shed 5 bases, J shed 0 bases, and the junction held 13 bases outside the gene matches. Germline V gene lookup returns CDR1 ENHRY and CDR2 SYGVKD. Written as DNA, the CDR3 is TGTGCCATCAGTCCGTGGGGACAGGGTAAATTAGCTAACTATGGCTACACCTTC. Protein: CAISPWGQGKLANYGYTF.

This clonotype was recorded at least ten times. The rearrangement uses TRBV3-1 and TRBJ2-1, with 9 bases identical to TRBD2. CDR1 and CDR2 (germline): LGHDT, YNNKEL (reference sequence). V lost 1 base, J lost 10 bases, and 5 bases stayed unmatched. The CDR3 length is 14 residues. CDR3 nucleotide sequence: TGTGCCAGCAGCCAAGCGGCTAGCGGGGACGAGCAGTTCTTC. The encoded protein is CASSQAASGDEQFF.

The J gene is TRBJ2-7, the V gene TRBV7-9; the D gene is possibly TRBD1 (5 bases). Germline CDR1 and CDR2: SEHNR and FQNEAQ (reference sequence). V dropped 5 bases and J dropped 1 base, with 12 bases sitting between them. CDR3 length: 14 amino acids. In nucleotides, the CDR3 is TGTGCCAGCAGCCCCCAGGGATCATCCTACGAGCAGTACGTC. Translating gives CASSPQGSSYEQYV.

This clonotype was picked up a small number of times. V is TRBV9 and J is TRBJ1-4, with D maybe TRBD1 (5 bases). V gave up 3 bases and J gave up 8 bases, with 14 bases separating them. Germline assignment: CDR1 SGDLS and CDR2 YYNGEE. CDR3 length equals 14 residues. The CDR3 region has the DNA TGTGCCAGCAGCGGAGGAGGGGTTCGGGAAAAACTGTTTTTT. The encoded protein is CASSGGGVREKLFF.

The CDR3 loop reads CATSNRGGTDTQYF. The CDR3 nucleotides read TGTGCCACCAGCAACCGGGGGGGCACAGATACGCAGTATTTT. The chain employs TRBV15 and TRBJ2-3; 7 bases fit TRBD2. Germline V gives CDR1 LNHNV, CDR2 YYDKDF (reference sequence). CDR3 length: 14 amino acids. V shed 4 bases, J shed 1 base, and the junction held 2 bases outside the gene matches.

In its sample, this clonotype was seen many times. V and J are TRBV12-3 or TRBV12-4 and TRBJ2-3, with TRBD2 matching 7 bases. The CDR3 is made up of 14 amino acids. Trimming removed 2 bases from V and 6 bases from J; junction bases left unmatched: 5. The DNA of the CDR3 is TGTGCCAGCAGTTTAAGGCGGGGGTACGATACGCAGTATTTT. As protein: CASSLRRGYDTQYF.

V usage is TRBV4-1 and J usage is TRBJ2-7; D is ambiguous. Germline V CDR1 and CDR2: MGHRA, YSYEKL. Trimming pared 1 base from V and 2 bases from J, leaving 21 bases between. This CDR3 spans 18 amino acids. CDR3 nucleotides: TGCGCCAGCAGCCAAGGTCAATTGGGCACTTACCCGCCCTACGAGCAGTACTTC. This sequence encodes CASSQGQLGTYPPYEQYF.

The V call is TRBV3-1, the J call TRBJ1-5, with D possibly matching TRBD1 (6 bases). Germline CDR1 and CDR2: LGHDT and YNNKEL (reference sequence). Trimming removed 3 bases at V and 2 bases at J, with 14 bases between. The length of the CDR3 is 16 residues. CDR3 amino acids: CASSQSGAGGNQPQHF. The CDR3 region has the DNA TGTGCCAGCAGCCAGTCGGGGGCGGGGGGCAATCAGCCCCAGCATTTT.

The CDR3 reads CASSESGGRSNQPQHF. CDR3 sequence (DNA): TGTGCCAGCAGTGAATCGGGAGGAAGAAGCAATCAGCCCCAGCATTTT. The chain joins TRBV6-1 to TRBJ1-5; D is unresolved. Germline V CDR1 and CDR2: MNHNS, SASEGT. The V end lost 2 bases, the J end lost 1 base, and 12 bases lay between the germline ends. The length of the CDR3 is 16 residues.